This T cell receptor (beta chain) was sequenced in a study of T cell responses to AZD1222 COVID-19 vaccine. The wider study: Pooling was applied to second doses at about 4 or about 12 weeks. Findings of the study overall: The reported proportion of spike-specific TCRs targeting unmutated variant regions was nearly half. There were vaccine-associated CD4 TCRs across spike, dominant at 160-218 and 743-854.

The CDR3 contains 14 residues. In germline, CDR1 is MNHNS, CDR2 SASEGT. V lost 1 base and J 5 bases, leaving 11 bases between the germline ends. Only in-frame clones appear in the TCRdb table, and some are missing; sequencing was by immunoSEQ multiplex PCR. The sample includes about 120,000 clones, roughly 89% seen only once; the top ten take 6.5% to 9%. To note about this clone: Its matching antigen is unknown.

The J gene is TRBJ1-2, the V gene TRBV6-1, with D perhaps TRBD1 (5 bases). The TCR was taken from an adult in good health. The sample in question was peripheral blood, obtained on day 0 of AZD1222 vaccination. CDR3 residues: CASSEVWGVYGYTF. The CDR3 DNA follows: TGTGCCAGCAGTGAAGTCTGGGGCGTGTATGGCTACACCTTC.